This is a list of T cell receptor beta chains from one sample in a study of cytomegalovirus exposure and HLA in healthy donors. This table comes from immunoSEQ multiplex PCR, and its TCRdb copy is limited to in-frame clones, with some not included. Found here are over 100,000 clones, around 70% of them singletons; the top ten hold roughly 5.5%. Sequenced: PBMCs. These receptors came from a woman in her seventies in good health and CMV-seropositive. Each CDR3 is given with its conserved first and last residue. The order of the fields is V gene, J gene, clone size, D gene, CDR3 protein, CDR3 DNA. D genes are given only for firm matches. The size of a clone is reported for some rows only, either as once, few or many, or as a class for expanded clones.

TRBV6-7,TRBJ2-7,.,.,CASSYEETGNYEQYF,TGTGCCAGCAGTTACGAGGAGACAGGAAACTACGAGCAGTACTTC
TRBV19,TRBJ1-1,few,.,CASRWEGTEAFF,TGTGCCAGTAGATGGGAGGGCACTGAAGCTTTCTTT
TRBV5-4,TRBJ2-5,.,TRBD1,CASSLSGGGETQYF,TGTGCCAGCAGCTTATCAGGGGGCGGAGAGACCCAGTACTTC
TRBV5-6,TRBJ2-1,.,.,CASSLRLTKNNEQFF,TGTGCCAGCAGCTTAAGGCTAACTAAAAACAATGAGCAGTTCTTC
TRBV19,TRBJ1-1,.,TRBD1,CASSLNYRGEAFF,TGTGCCAGTAGCCTAAATTACAGGGGGGAAGCTTTCTTT
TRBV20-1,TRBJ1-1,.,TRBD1,CSATDRGWAFF,TGCAGTGCAACGGACAGGGGTTGGGCTTTCTTT
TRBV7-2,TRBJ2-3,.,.,CASSTRVGPDTQYF,TGTGCCAGCAGCACCCGGGTGGGGCCAGATACGCAGTATTTT
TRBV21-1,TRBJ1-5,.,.,CASSGRSDTLYNQPQHF,TGTGCCAGCAGCGGACGATCGGACACACTCTACAATCAGCCCCAGCATTTT
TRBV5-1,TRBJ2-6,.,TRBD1,CASSSGQGSSGANVLTF,TGCGCCAGCAGCTCGGGACAGGGTAGCTCTGGGGCCAACGTCCTGACTTTC
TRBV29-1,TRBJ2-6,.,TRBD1,CSVMDRGSGANVLTF,TGCAGCGTTATGGACAGGGGTTCTGGGGCCAACGTCCTGACTTTT
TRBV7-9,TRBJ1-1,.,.,CASSLSSEAFF,TGTGCCAGCAGCCTATCGTCGGAAGCTTTCTTT
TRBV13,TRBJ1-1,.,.,CASSSVLRLGNAFF,TGTGCCAGCAGTTCGGTCCTGCGACTCGGTAACGCTTTCTTT
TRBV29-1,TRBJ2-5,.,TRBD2,CSAGLGLAGGSETQYF,TGCAGCGCCGGACTGGGACTAGCGGGGGGATCAGAGACCCAGTACTTC
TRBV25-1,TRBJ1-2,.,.,CASSEETGQHYGYTF,TGTGCCAGCAGTGAAGAAACAGGCCAGCACTATGGCTACACCTTC
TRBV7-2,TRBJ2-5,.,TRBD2,CASRLGLTTTQYF,TGTGCCAGCAGGCTGGGACTAACGACGACCCAGTACTTC
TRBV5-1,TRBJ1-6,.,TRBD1,CASSLEGGDNSPLHF,TGCGCCAGCAGCTTGGAAGGGGGCGATAATTCACCCCTCCACTTT
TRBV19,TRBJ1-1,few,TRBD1,CASSIGQGSRTEAFF,TGTGCCAGTAGTATTGGACAGGGCTCGAGGACTGAAGCTTTCTTT
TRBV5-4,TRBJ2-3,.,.,CASSLVEVMPDTQYF,TGTGCCAGCAGCTTGGTGGAGGTAATGCCAGATACGCAGTATTTT
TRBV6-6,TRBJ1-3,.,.,CASRLGASGNTIYF,TGTGCCAGCAGACTGGGAGCCTCTGGAAACACCATATATTTT
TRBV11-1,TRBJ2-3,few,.,CASSFPGAGEDTQYF,TGTGCCAGCAGCTTCCCAGGGGCGGGGGAGGATACGCAGTATTTT
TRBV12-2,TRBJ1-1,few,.,CASRPPGASGANTEAFF,TGTGCAAGTCGCCCCCCAGGGGCTAGCGGGGCGAACACTGAAGCTTTCTTT
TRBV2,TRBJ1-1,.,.,CASKGSRTMNTEAFF,TGTGCCAGCAAGGGGTCCAGGACCATGAACACTGAAGCTTTCTTT
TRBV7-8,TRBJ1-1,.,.,CASSFYGGSNTEAFF,TGTGCCAGCAGCTTCTACGGGGGTTCGAACACTGAAGCTTTCTTT
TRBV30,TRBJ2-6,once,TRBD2,CAWAERLAGASGANVLTF,TGTGCCTGGGCCGAAAGACTAGCGGGGGCCTCTGGGGCCAACGTCCTGACTTTC
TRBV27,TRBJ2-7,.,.,CASSILRDYEQYF,TGTGCCAGCAGCATACTCCGGGACTACGAGCAGTACTTC
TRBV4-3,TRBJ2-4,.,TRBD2,CASSQDSRDYAKNIQYF,TGCGCCAGCAGCCAAGATTCGAGGGACTATGCCAAAAACATTCAGTACTTC
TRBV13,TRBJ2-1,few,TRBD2,CASARGGSSEQFF,TGTGCCAGCGCACGGGGGGGCTCAAGTGAGCAGTTCTTC
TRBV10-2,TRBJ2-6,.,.,CASNGDSGANVLTF,TGCGCCAGCAATGGAGACTCTGGGGCCAACGTCCTGACTTTC
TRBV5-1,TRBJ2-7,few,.,CASSLEVRVYEQYF,TGCGCCAGCAGCTTGGAAGTTCGGGTCTACGAGCAGTACTTC
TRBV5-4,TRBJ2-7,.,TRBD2,CASSPGTSDFHEQYF,TGTGCCAGCAGCCCCGGGACTAGCGATTTCCACGAGCAGTACTTC
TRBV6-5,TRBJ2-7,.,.,CASSYRHHSYEQYF,TGTGCCAGCAGTTACCGACATCACTCCTACGAGCAGTACTTC
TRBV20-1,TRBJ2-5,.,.,CSAGRGETQYF,TGCAGTGCCGGACGGGGAGAGACCCAGTACTTC
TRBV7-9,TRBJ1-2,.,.,CASSTTGPYGYTF,TGTGCCAGCAGCACAACAGGGCCCTATGGCTACACCTTC
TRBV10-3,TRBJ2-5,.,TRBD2,CAISDGTSGSETQYF,TGTGCCATCAGTGACGGGACTAGCGGGAGTGAGACCCAGTACTTC
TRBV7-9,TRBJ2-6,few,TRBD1,CASSVRDRGISGANVLTF,TGTGCCAGCAGCGTACGGGACAGGGGAATTTCTGGGGCCAACGTCCTGACTTTC
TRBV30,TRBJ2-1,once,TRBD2,CAWSPSGVYNEQFF,TGCGCCTGGAGCCCTAGCGGGGTTTACAATGAGCAGTTCTTC
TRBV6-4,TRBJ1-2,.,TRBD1,CASSDSTGKLTKTNYGYTF,TGTGCCAGCAGTGACTCGACAGGGAAGCTTACTAAGACTAACTATGGCTACACCTTC
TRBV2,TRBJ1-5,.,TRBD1,CASSRGTGGSNQPQHF,TGTGCCAGCAGTCGGGGGACAGGCGGGAGCAATCAGCCCCAGCATTTT
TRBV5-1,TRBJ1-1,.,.,CASSLGQQVNTEAFF,TGCGCCAGCAGCTTGGGTCAACAGGTGAACACTGAAGCTTTCTTT